Following are 23 T cell receptor beta chains from one sample sequenced in a study of identical twins. MiXCR was run by TCRdb on the 5' RACE reads, yielding one entry per CDR3 protein. Of some 570,000 distinct CDR3 sequences listed, under 25% are singletons. The data were also submitted as part of a second study, on yellow fever vaccine responses in identical twins.

The specimen was CD4+ T cells sorted from blood. Receptors originate from a woman between 18 and 30 years old in good health.

The V call is TRBV24-1, the J call TRBJ2-7, with TRBD1 as a possible D gene (5 bases). This CDR3 contains 15 residues. Germline V gives CDR1 KGHDR, CDR2 SFDVKD. Trimming took off 2 bases at V and 2 bases at J, with 12 bases between the two ends. The CDR3 nucleotides read TGTGCCACCAGTGATTCGAACAGGCAAACCTACGAGCAGTACTTC. Protein product: CATSDSNRQTYEQYF.

The chain recombines TRBV10-3 with TRBJ1-5; D not certain. Germline CDR1 ENHRY, CDR2 SYGVKD. The CDR3 is made up of 14 amino acids. Trimming pared 10 bases from V and 2 bases from J, leaving 15 bases between. CDR3 in DNA: TGTGCCACCCGAGCCCCCGGAGGCAATCAGCCCCAGCATTTT. Protein: CATRAPGGNQPQHF.

J is TRBJ2-7 and V is TRBV20-1, with 12 bases aligning to TRBD2. Germline V gene data show CDR1 as DFQATT and CDR2 as SNEGSKA (reference sequence). The V and J ends lost 5 bases and 6 bases, in that order; junction bases with no gene match: 14. The CDR3 contains 16 residues. The DNA for the CDR3 is TGCAGTGCTTCACGGACTAGCGGGATTTTTCAGTTCGAGCAGTACTTC. Translating it yields CSASRTSGIFQFEQYF.

V usage is TRBV12-3 or TRBV12-4 and J usage is TRBJ1-2, with a tentative D call TRBD1 (5 bases). The ends were cut back, 3 bases at V and 5 bases at J, with 13 bases in the middle. The CDR3 covers 14 residues. This CDR3 is CASSFGGAGYGYTF. The CDR3 DNA is TGTGCCAGCAGTTTCGGGGGTGCAGGGTATGGCTACACCTTC.

The table lists this clonotype with a few counts. CDR3 in amino acids: CASSLDGRAAKNIQYF. The CDR3 nucleotides read TGTGCCAGCAGTTTGGACGGCAGGGCTGCCAAAAACATTCAGTACTTC. The chain employs TRBV12-3 or TRBV12-4 and TRBJ2-4, with a tentative D call TRBD1 (5 bases). V was trimmed by 3 bases and J by 1 base, leaving 13 bases between them. The length of the CDR3 is 16 residues.

The chain is built from TRBV7-9 and TRBJ2-1; 15 bases are a match to TRBD2. Looked up from germline, CDR1 is SEHNR and CDR2 is FQNEAQ (reference sequence). V shed 5 bases and J 15 bases; nucleotides not matched to a gene: 5. The CDR3 runs to 13 residues. CDR3 in amino acids: CASSPAGLAGGFF. Here the CDR3 DNA reads TGTGCCAGCAGCCCCGCGGGACTAGCGGGAGGGTTCTTC.

J is TRBJ2-3 and V is TRBV20-1; TRBD2 matches at 9 bases. V was pared by 3 bases and J by 6 bases, with 7 bases of the junction left unmatched. This CDR3 is built from 14 residues. The germline V gene has CDR1 DFQATT and CDR2 SNEGSKA (reference sequence). The CDR3 loop reads CSASLAGTADTQYF. The CDR3 DNA follows: TGCAGTGCTAGCCTAGCGGGAACGGCTGATACGCAGTATTTT.

This clonotype was found once. Being one base from a much bigger clone, this may be a read error. The V and J genes are TRBV12-3 or TRBV12-4 and TRBJ2-1; D is ambiguous. CDR3 length: 12 amino acids. V lost 2 bases and J lost 7, with 6 bases in between. The DNA for the CDR3 is TGTGCCAGCAGTTTAATGAGGAATGAGCAGTTCTTC. Translated: CASSLMRNEQFF.

There are a few counts of this clonotype. V gene TRBV12-3 or TRBV12-4 combines with J gene TRBJ2-1, with TRBD2 matching 11 bases. Trimming at V came to 5 bases and at J to 5 bases, leaving 2 bases not matched to a gene. The CDR3 spans 14 residues. The CDR3 is CASSQGLADNEQFF. DNA of the CDR3: TGTGCCAGCAGTCAGGGACTAGCGGACAATGAGCAGTTCTTC.

This clonotype was detected many times. The rearrangement uses TRBV5-1 and TRBJ2-1; no definite D call. Germline CDR1 and CDR2: SGHRS and YFSETQ. The CDR3 sequence is 14 residues long. V lost 4 bases to trimming and J lost 4 bases, with 12 bases between them. The CDR3 nucleotides are TGCGCCAGCAGCCCCCTCGCAGCTTACAATGAGCAGTTCTTC. Translated, it gives CASSPLAAYNEQFF.

V is TRBV7-7 and J is TRBJ2-1; a possible D gene is TRBD1 (6 bases). Germline lookup yields CDR1 SSHAT and CDR2 FNYEAQ (reference sequence). The V end lost 3 bases, the J end lost 4 bases, and 13 bases lay between the germline ends. This CDR3 region has 15 residues. DNA of the CDR3: TGTGCCAGCAGCTTGGGAGACAGGAAATACAATGAGCAGTTCTTC. This translates into CASSLGDRKYNEQFF.

V gene TRBV6-2 or TRBV6-3 combines with J gene TRBJ2-2, with D possibly matching TRBD2 (6 bases). Germline loops: CDR1 MNHEY, CDR2 SVGEGT. CDR3 size: 13 residues. V lost 6 bases, J lost 5 bases, and 10 bases lay in between. The CDR3 here is CASRKGTTGELFF. The CDR3 DNA reads as TGTGCCAGCAGGAAAGGGACTACCGGGGAGCTGTTTTTT.

This clonotype was seen only a few times. The gene calls are TRBV10-1 and TRBJ2-5; D is possibly TRBD2 (5 bases). Germline V gene lookup returns CDR1 WNHNN and CDR2 SYGVQD (reference sequence). Trimming took 5 bases from V and 1 from J, leaving 11 bases between them. The CDR3 has 14 amino acids. In nucleotides, the CDR3 is TGCGCCAGCAGTCCCAGACTATCCCAAGAGACCCAGTACTTC. The encoded protein is CASSPRLSQETQYF.

This clonotype occurred a few times. The rearrangement joins TRBV10-2 to TRBJ1-1, with 9 bases identical to TRBD1. Germline CDR1 WSHSY, CDR2 SAAADI. The J segment lost 0 bases and the V segment lost 6 bases, leaving 11 bases of the junction unmatched. The CDR3 runs to 17 residues. The CDR3 region has the DNA TGCGCCAGCAGCCACGGGACAGGGAAACCGCTGAACACTGAAGCTTTCTTT. This translates into CASSHGTGKPLNTEAFF.

This clonotype was detected a few times. This sequence joins TRBV29-1 and TRBJ2-1; TRBD2 matches at 10 bases. CDR1 is SQVTM and CDR2 is ANQGSEA in the germline V gene. The CDR3 sequence is 14 residues long. Trimming at V came to 7 bases and at J to 2 bases, leaving 5 bases not matched to a gene. In DNA, the CDR3 is TGCAGCGGCGAGGGACTAGCGCCCTACAATGAGCAGTTCTTC. It specifies CSGEGLAPYNEQFF.

The V call is TRBV6-1, the J call TRBJ2-1, with TRBD2 matching over 11 bases. The trim removed 6 bases at V and 5 bases at J, leaving 6 bases unmatched. The CDR3 length is 15 residues. Germline values: CDR1 MNHNS, CDR2 SASEGT. The CDR3 protein is CASSLAGGTNNEQFF. The CDR3 region has the DNA TGTGCCAGCAGCCTAGCGGGAGGAACTAACAATGAGCAGTTCTTC.

The CDR3 DNA sequence: TGTGCCAGCAGCCGGATTGGATCGGGGTCGGGCGAGCAGTACTTC. Protein product: CASSRIGSGSGEQYF. The chain couples TRBV3-1 to TRBJ2-7; D perhaps matches TRBD2 (5 bases). The V gene lost 4 bases and the J gene lost 6 bases, with 19 bases spanning the gap. Germline V lookup: CDR1 LGHDT, CDR2 YNNKEL (reference sequence). The CDR3 length is 15 residues.

CDR3 in DNA: TGTGCCACCAGCACCCAGAATCAGCCCCAGCATTTT. This translates into CATSTQNQPQHF. The gene calls are TRBV15 and TRBJ1-5, with D unresolved. In germline, CDR1 is LNHNV, CDR2 YYDKDF (reference sequence). Trimming took off 4 bases at V and 4 bases at J, with 5 bases between the two ends. The CDR3 sequence is 12 residues long.

The rearrangement joins TRBV2 to TRBJ2-2; 8 bases are a match to TRBD2. The V gene's germline CDR1 is SNHLY and CDR2 FYNNEI. J was trimmed by 6 bases and V by 4 bases; bases with no gene match: 7. The CDR3 loop spans 15 amino acids. The CDR3 DNA reads TGTGCCAGCAGTGTGGTAGCGGGGCACTCCGGGGAGCTGTTTTTT. Amino acids: CASSVVAGHSGELFF. Filled out from reference TRBV2 and TRBJ2-2, the complete variable domain reads EPEVTQTPSHQVTQMGQEVILRCVPISNHLYFYWYRQILGQKVEFLVSFYNNEISEKSEIFDDQFSVERPDGSNFTLKIRSTKLEDSAMYFCASSVVAGHSGELFFGEGSRLTVL.

Here the CDR3 reads CSADRDRGLSDTQYF. CDR3 nucleotides: TGCAGTGCCGATCGGGACAGGGGATTATCAGATACGCAGTATTTT. V and J are TRBV20-1 and TRBJ2-3; 10 bases map to TRBD1. Germline-derived CDR1 and CDR2 are DFQATT and SNEGSKA (reference sequence). CDR3 length: 15 residues. J gave up 4 bases and V 6 bases, and 10 bases lay outside the gene matches.

The V gene is TRBV7-9, the J gene TRBJ2-3, with D uncertain. Germline CDR1 reads SEHNR; CDR2 reads FQNEAQ (reference sequence). V was trimmed by 2 bases and J by 0 bases, leaving 15 bases between them. This CDR3 has 17 residues. In DNA, the CDR3 is TGTGCCAGCAGCTTAAGCCTGTCCGCGACTAGCACAGATACGCAGTATTTT. It codes for CASSLSLSATSTDTQYF.

A few counts support this clonotype. The chain uses TRBV12-3 or TRBV12-4 and TRBJ1-2; TRBD1 matches 11 bases. The V segment lost 6 bases and the J segment 8 bases; nucleotides outside the gene matches: 8. This CDR3 has 14 residues. DNA of the CDR3: TGTGCCAGCAGCTTTAAGGACAGGGGGCAAGGCTACACCTTC. Amino acids: CASSFKDRGQGYTF.

This chain joins TRBV20-1 and TRBJ2-7; tentative D call: TRBD2 (6 bases). CDR1 DFQATT and CDR2 SNEGSKA come from the germline V gene (reference sequence). V lost 2 bases and J 0 bases, leaving 11 bases between the germline ends. The CDR3 is 14 residues long. DNA of the CDR3: TGCAGTGCTAGACTAGCGCCTAGCTCCTACGAGCAGTACTTC. As protein: CSARLAPSSYEQYF.